This T cell receptor (beta chain) emerged from a study of blood T cell repertoires in COVID-19. Only one count was recorded for this clone. From germline, CDR1 is SGHAT and CDR2 FQNNGV. This CDR3 has 14 residues. The V end lost 6 bases, the J end lost 2 bases, and 10 bases lay between the germline ends. Per the original methods: Reference gene primer amplification gave estimated nucleated cell counts. Produced via immunoSEQ multiplex PCR; TCRdb's table is partial and in-frame only. V, J and clone size reflect that table, while D and trimming were determined from the DNA. The sample contains a few hundred thousand clones, 85% to 90% of which appear only once.

Source material: peripheral blood. This sequence joins TRBV11-2 and TRBJ2-2, with a possible D match to TRBD1 (6 bases). The receptor was derived from a woman between 50 and 59 years old with COVID-19, enrolled during active disease. The chain's CDR3 is CASRTDRNTGELFF. CDR3 coding DNA: TGTGCCAGCAGAACGGACAGAAACACCGGGGAGCTGTTTTTT.